Listed here is a single T cell receptor beta chain. Its cognate antigen is unknown. The data are from a study of shared clonotypes between healthy human individuals. Study-level results: Around 5% was the fraction of naive CD4 clonotypes found shared across a few donors. In general, naive subsets displayed greater estimated richness than memory subsets did.

The CDR3 extends over 16 amino acids. Germline CDR1 reads MNHEY; CDR2 reads SMNVEV (reference sequence). Trimming stripped 2 bases from V and 3 bases from J, with 16 bases between. Method: immunoSEQ multiplex PCR; TCRdb's copy keeps in-frame clones and lacks some. The data show roughly 2,500,000 clones, with approximately 94% seen just once and 0.36% held by the top ten. This TCR was recovered from a man between 18 and 35 years old in good health. Some clones in this sample may be carry-over from other donors' samples. J is TRBJ1-1 and V is TRBV27; D ambiguous. Sequenced: naive CD4+ T cells from PBMCs. Noted subset: CD45RA+ positively selected. The CDR3 region is CASSLGRGKGYTEAFF. DNA for the CDR3: TGTGCCAGCAGTTTAGGCCGGGGAAAGGGATACACTGAAGCTTTCTTT.